This record concerns one T cell receptor beta chain sequence. Antigen unknown. CDR3 length: 14 residues. CDR1 LGHNA and CDR2 YNFKEQ come from the germline V gene. The V gene end was trimmed by 2 bases and the J gene end by 3 bases; junction bases not matched to a gene: 3. Construction of TCR beta libraries relied on iRepertoire HTBI primers and on Arm-PCR targeting CDR3 regions. TCRdb called the multiplex PCR reads again in MiXCR, with one record for every CDR3 protein. The sample records 450,000 or so distinct CDR3 sequences, less than 25% being singletons. This record comes from a study of regulatory T cells in long-lasting Graves disease. About the study: Over-5-year antithyroid drug use with positive TSH receptor antibodies defined persistent Graves' disease in the study. The study, taken as a whole, reports: Public clonotype sharing was higher in persistent than newly diagnosed patients. TRBV28, TRBJ1-2 and TRBJ2-5 were segments that persistent disease favored.

Regarding time point: persistent/refractory GD, antithyroid drugs over 5 years with positive TRAb. Preparation of the TCR library used RNA extracted from PBMCs. The chain has TRBV4-2 and TRBJ2-5; TRBD1 matches at 7 bases. The material sequenced was peripheral blood mononuclear cells (PBMCs), taken when the disease was refractory, from a patient treated with antithyroid drugs. The source is a female donor with Graves disease. CDR3: CASSQTDREETQYF. CDR3 DNA sequence: TGTGCCAGCAGCCAAACCGACAGGGAAGAGACCCAGTACTTC.